The TCR beta chain under discussion was sequenced for a study of cytomegalovirus exposure and HLA in healthy donors. It was with 60 Vbeta and 13 Jbeta primers that the PCR ran. The data were produced by immunoSEQ multiplex PCR, yet TCRdb's version contains in-frame clones alone and is incomplete. Of 150,000 to 200,000 clones listed, more than 85% were seen once; the top ten hold 0.2% to 0.3%. About this clone itself: The antigen is not known.

Germline assignment: CDR1 MNHEY and CDR2 SMNVEV (reference sequence). V lost 2 bases to trimming and J lost 9 bases; unmatched junction nucleotides: 5. This CDR3 has 15 amino acids. Study-wide points: The classifier was said to identify cytomegalovirus status with high specificity and sensitivity. In a later analysis, a missense DCLRE1C variant was linked to TCR beta V- and J-gene trimming. In a later analysis, donors in an Asian-associated ancestry cluster reportedly had fewer N-insertions in productive TCRs than the cohort mean.

The clonotype originates from a girl less than two years old in good health and CMV-seronegative. The chain is built from TRBV27 and TRBJ2-1, with 12 bases aligning to TRBD1. Sequenced sample: PBMCs. The CDR3: CASSLGGQGAAEQFF. For the CDR3, the DNA is TGTGCCAGCAGTTTAGGGGGACAGGGGGCGGCTGAGCAGTTCTTC.